A single sample gave rise to the 11 T cell receptor beta chains below, sequenced in a study of blood T cell repertoires in COVID-19. The data were produced by immunoSEQ multiplex PCR, yet TCRdb's version contains in-frame clones alone and is incomplete. Here the sample spans approximately 460,000 clones, approximately 92% being singletons. The source material was peripheral blood. These TCRs come from a man aged 18 to 30 with COVID-19, enrolled during active disease.

This clone was seen only a few times. The chain links TRBV30 to TRBJ1-2, with 12 bases matching TRBD1. CDR1 is GTSNPN, CDR2 SVGIG, per germline (reference sequence). The CDR3 contains 14 residues. Unmatched junction bases numbered 8, after V lost 4 bases and J lost 8 bases. CDR3 coding DNA: TGTGCCTGGAAACCGGGACAGGGGGCTGGCGGCTACACCTTC. As protein: CAWKPGQGAGGYTF.

The V and J genes are TRBV7-3 and TRBJ2-1; 10 nucleotides agree with TRBD2. The V gene's germline CDR1 is SGHTA and CDR2 FQGTGA. V was pared by 5 bases and J by 1 base, with 5 bases of the junction left unmatched. The length of the CDR3 is 16 residues. The CDR3 loop is CASSEDSGRSYNEQFF. CDR3 DNA: TGTGCCAGCAGCGAAGATAGCGGGAGGTCCTACAATGAGCAGTTCTTC. Based on the CDR3 plus reference TRBV7-3 and TRBJ2-1, the full variable domain is GAGVSQTPSNKVTEKGKYVELRCDPISGHTALYWYRQSLGQGPEFLIYFQGTGAADDSGLPNDRFFAVRPEGSVSTLKIQRTERGDSAVYLCASSEDSGRSYNEQFFGPGTRLTVL.

V usage is TRBV2 and J usage is TRBJ1-2, with 8 bases that match TRBD1. Germline CDR1 reads SNHLY; CDR2 reads FYNNEI. This CDR3 region has 12 residues. The V segment lost 2 bases and the J segment 13 bases; nucleotides outside the gene matches: 6. CDR3 DNA sequence: TGTGCCAGCAGTGAATCAGGGGGCCCCCTCACCTTC. Residues: CASSESGGPLTF.

The genes are TRBV18 and TRBJ2-7; D may be TRBD2 (5 bases). In germline, CDR1 is KGHSH, CDR2 LQKENI. The length of the CDR3 is 13 residues. V lost 1 base and J 4 bases, leaving 8 bases between the germline ends. The chain's CDR3 is CASSPHPGYEQYF. CDR3 in DNA: TGTGCCAGCTCACCACATCCGGGATACGAGCAGTACTTC.

The V gene is TRBV27, the J gene TRBJ2-2; the match to TRBD2 covers 8 bases. The junction had 12 bases not matched to a gene; V was cut back by 5 bases and J by 1 base. Germline V gene lookup returns CDR1 MNHEY and CDR2 SMNVEV (reference sequence). This CDR3 contains 18 residues. The CDR3 sequence: CASSLHAGGGGNTGELFF. CDR3 nucleotides: TGTGCCAGCAGTCTCCACGCGGGGGGCGGGGGGAACACCGGGGAGCTGTTTTTT.

The chain links TRBV7-6 to TRBJ2-5; 8 bases are a match to TRBD2. Germline values: CDR1 SGHVS, CDR2 FNYEAQ. With V trimmed by 2 bases and J by 5 bases, 13 bases remained unmatched. This CDR3 has 17 residues. CDR3 residues: CASSLFPGLGREETQYF. CDR3 coding DNA: TGTGCCAGCAGCTTATTCCCGGGACTAGGGCGGGAGGAGACCCAGTACTTC.

Regarding this clone: At one boundary the junction diverges from the germline segment, which might be a read error. The CDR3 DNA reads as TGTGCCAGCAGCTCCCCCTCTTTTGCCTCAACGGGTTTT. Translation gives CASSSPSFASTGF. The chain employs TRBV7-9 and TRBJ1-3; D gene ambiguous. Germline-derived CDR1 and CDR2 are SEHNR and FQNEAQ (reference sequence). This CDR3 contains 13 residues.

J is TRBJ2-1 and V is TRBV6-5, with 8 bases fitting TRBD2. CDR3 length: 15 residues. V shed 6 bases and J 0 bases; nucleotides not matched to a gene: 4. Germline CDR1 is MNHEY and CDR2 is SVGAGI. CDR3: CASRDSGNSYNEQFF. In DNA form, the CDR3 reads TGTGCCAGCAGAGATAGCGGGAACTCCTACAATGAGCAGTTCTTC.

This chain connects TRBV2 to TRBJ1-2, with D unclear. The germline CDR1 and CDR2 sequences are SNHLY and FYNNEI. Deletions cut 5 bases from V and 9 bases from J, with 13 bases between. This CDR3 is 12 amino acids long. CDR3: CASSQSTSSYTF. CDR3 bases: TGTGCCAGCAGTCAGTCGACAAGCAGCTACACCTTC.

V is TRBV28 and J is TRBJ2-2, with 7 positions matching TRBD1. Germline CDR1 is MDHEN and CDR2 is SYDVKM. This CDR3 has 15 residues. Unmatched junction bases numbered 10, after V lost 7 bases and J lost 5 bases. CDR3 protein: CASTSSVTGTGELFF. DNA for the CDR3: TGTGCCAGCACGTCAAGCGTGACAGGGACCGGGGAGCTGTTTTTT.

The rearrangement links TRBV5-4 to TRBJ2-7; TRBD2 agrees at 8 bases. V was pared by 4 bases and J by 2 bases, with 8 bases of the junction left unmatched. The CDR3 has 15 amino acids. The germline V gene encodes CDR1 SGHNT and CDR2 YYREEE (reference sequence). The CDR3 nucleotides are TGTGCCAGCAGCAGACCCGGGACTAGAACCTACGAGCAGTACTTC. Protein sequence: CASSRPGTRTYEQYF.